The T cell receptor (beta chain) described here comes from a study of blood T cell repertoires in COVID-19. Looking at the study overall: T cells, B-cell-depleted T cells, or PBMCs supplied cDNA or gDNA.

TCRdb keeps only in-frame clones here, not all; method: immunoSEQ multiplex PCR. This sample has some 250,000 clones; approximately 87% occur once, and the top ten carry less than 15%. Seattle cases were enrolled at active infection and followed longitudinally. The sequence came from a woman aged 25-40 years with COVID-19, enrolled during active disease. Source material: peripheral blood.

CDR3 protein: CASSQGTSGDTTDTQYF. The CDR3 DNA sequence: TGCGCCAGCAGCCAAGGGACTAGCGGGGATACCACAGATACGCAGTATTTT. The chain joins TRBV4-1 to TRBJ2-3; 12 bases line up with TRBD2. Germline CDR1 reads MGHRA; CDR2 reads YSYEKL. This CDR3 is 17 amino acids long. The trim removed 1 base at V and 2 bases at J, leaving 4 bases unmatched.